Given below is one TCR beta chain in context. The sample belongs to a study of human T cells and chemical hapten exposure. Unique molecular identifiers were linked by the library to individual cDNA molecules. TCRdb called the reads again in MiXCR, with one record for every CDR3 protein. The repertoire includes some 3,300 distinct CDR3 sequences, more than 40% of them detected once, and approximately 5% sits in the top ten. Treatment given: therapeutic diphenylcyclopropenone sensitization with weekly scalp DPC. V was cut by 5 bases and J by 5 bases, with 7 bases left in between. CDR3 length equals 11 residues. Germline V CDR1 and CDR2: DFQATT, SNEGSKA (reference sequence).

The genes are TRBV20-1 and TRBJ2-1; no clear D gene. The sample in question was whole blood, obtained before DPC sensitization or 2, 6, or about 24 weeks after (not recorded which). This clonotype was obtained from an adult with alopecia areata. Some clones in this sample may be carry-over from other donors' samples. This table probably holds off-target reads from a library built for another chain. CDR3 DNA: TGCAGTGCTGTGGACCACAATGAGCAGTTCTTC. Translating gives CSAVDHNEQFF.